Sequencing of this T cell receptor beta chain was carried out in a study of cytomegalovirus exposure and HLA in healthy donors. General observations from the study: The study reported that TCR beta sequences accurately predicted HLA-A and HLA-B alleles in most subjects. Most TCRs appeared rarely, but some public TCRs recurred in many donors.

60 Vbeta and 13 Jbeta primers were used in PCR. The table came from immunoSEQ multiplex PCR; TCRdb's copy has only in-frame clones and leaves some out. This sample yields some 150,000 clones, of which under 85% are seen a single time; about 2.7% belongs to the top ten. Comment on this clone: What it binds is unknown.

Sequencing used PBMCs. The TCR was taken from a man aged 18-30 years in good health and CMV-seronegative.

The CDR3 region is CASSVITGQGYPLQPQHF. The CDR3 nucleotides are TGTGCCAGCAGCGTAATAACGGGACAGGGGTATCCCCTTCAGCCCCAGCATTTT. J is TRBJ1-5 and V is TRBV9; 10 bases align to TRBD1. Trimming at V came to 1 base and at J to 6 bases, leaving 13 bases not matched to a gene. The CDR3 sequence is 18 residues long. Germline V gives CDR1 SGDLS, CDR2 YYNGEE. Filled out from reference TRBV9 and TRBJ1-5, the complete variable domain reads DSGVTQTPKHLITATGQRVTLRCSPRSGDLSVYWYQQSLDQGLQFLIQYYNGEERAKGNILERFSAQQFPDLHSELNLSSLELGDSALYFCASSVITGQGYPLQPQHFGDGTRLSIL.